The entry below describes one TCR beta chain. In the study's own analysis: Researchers report that nucleated cell counts were estimated from reference gene primer amplification. Profiled with immunoSEQ multiplex PCR; TCRdb holds only in-frame clones, not every one. V and J calls and clone size are those listed in that table; D and trimming were worked out from the DNA. The table has around 300,000 clones, roughly 80% seen once. This record comes from a study of blood T cell repertoires in COVID-19. Background on the study: Samples representing acute and convalescent COVID-19 were sourced from the United States, Italy and Spain. In each case, the material was cDNA or gDNA derived from T cells, B-cell-depleted T cells, or PBMCs.

There are 15 residues in the CDR3. V lost 0 bases and J 6 bases, leaving 12 bases between the germline ends. Germline V CDR1 and CDR2: LNHNV, YYDKDF (reference sequence). This TCR was sampled from a woman aged 45-60 years with active or convalescent COVID-19. Sequences were obtained from peripheral blood. The chain couples TRBV15 to TRBJ2-1, with D possibly TRBD1 on 5 matching bases. The chain's CDR3 is CATSRDVSRANEQFF. The DNA for the CDR3 is TGTGCCACCAGCAGAGATGTGAGCAGGGCCAATGAGCAGTTCTTC.